This TCR beta chain was observed in a study of T cell clonotyping in hematopoietic cell transplantation. The study's findings and limits: At the given depth, recipient repertoires were over 97% de novo clonotypes.

The data were produced by immunoSEQ multiplex PCR, yet TCRdb's version contains in-frame clones alone and is incomplete. The data contain under 45,000 clones, around 95% of them seen just once; the ten biggest clones take up 1.5% to 2%. The time point was: recipient sample about 28 days before transplant, after cytoreduction. Samples: about 28 days before transplant, then days 30, 100 and 180 after. As concerns this clone: Its cognate antigen is unknown.

The V gene's germline CDR1 is ENHRY and CDR2 SYGVKD. The CDR3 totals 14 residues. V dropped 2 bases and J dropped 5 bases, with 12 bases sitting between them. This clonotype was sampled from a man aged 40-49 years with chronic myeloid leukemia. Some clones in this sample may be carry-over from other donors' samples. Sequenced material: peripheral blood mononuclear cells, taken before stem cell transplant. This sequence joins TRBV10-3 and TRBJ1-1; perhaps TRBD1 as D (6 bases). As DNA, the CDR3 is TGTGCCATCAGTGAGCTCAGGGGCGGAACTGAAGCTTTCTTT. Amino acids: CAISELRGGTEAFF.